The 7 T cell receptor beta chains listed next were all sequenced from one sample in a study of shared clonotypes between healthy human individuals. The data were produced by immunoSEQ multiplex PCR, yet TCRdb's version contains in-frame clones alone and is incomplete. The sample carries about 2 million clones, 90% to 95% recorded once. Sequencing input: naive CD4+ T cells sorted from blood. Regarding subset: CD45RA+ positively selected. The source of these receptors is a man aged 18 to 30 in good health.

This clone was observed a single time. This chain joins TRBV27 and TRBJ1-2; no clear D gene. V shed 8 bases and J shed 9 bases, with 16 bases lying between them. CDR3 size: 12 residues. Germline V gene data show CDR1 as MNHEY and CDR2 as SMNVEV (reference sequence). CDR3 sequence reads: CASSGREKSYTF. The CDR3 DNA reads as TGTGCCAGCTCCGGACGGGAAAAGAGCTACACCTTC.

The V call is TRBV5-1, the J call TRBJ2-7; 12 bases are a match to TRBD2. Trimming removed 4 bases from V and 6 bases from J; junction bases left unmatched: 8. This CDR3 contains 15 residues. Germline V CDR1 and CDR2: SGHRS, YFSETQ. Here the CDR3 DNA reads TGCGCCAGCAGCCCTCTGACTAGCGGGGGCGGCGAGCAGTACTTC. Its protein is CASSPLTSGGGEQYF.

As for this clone: The same CDR3 arises from other DNA sequences in this sample as well. The genes are TRBV5-1 and TRBJ2-7; 8 nucleotides agree with TRBD2. Germline V lookup: CDR1 SGHRS, CDR2 YFSETQ. The CDR3 covers 15 residues. With 2 bases clipped from V and 0 bases from J, the junction kept 4 bases outside the gene matches. This chain's CDR3 is CASSLLAESSYEQYF. As DNA, the CDR3 is TGCGCCAGCAGCTTACTAGCGGAGAGCTCCTACGAGCAGTACTTC.

This chain uses TRBV6-5 with TRBJ1-4; no reliable D call. This CDR3 has 15 residues. Trimming took off 0 bases at V and 8 bases at J, with 13 bases between the two ends. The germline gives CDR1 MNHEY, CDR2 SVGAGI. This CDR3 reads CASSYSGGIGEKLFF. As DNA, the CDR3 is TGTGCCAGCAGTTACTCAGGAGGGATCGGAGAAAAACTGTTTTTT.

This clone was recorded only once. This chain joins TRBV10-3 and TRBJ2-2, with 10 bases aligning to TRBD1. After removal of 7 bases from V and 3 bases from J, the junction contained 5 bases not matched to a gene. From germline, CDR1 is ENHRY and CDR2 SYGVKD. The CDR3 length is 15 residues. The CDR3 sequence: CAIIAGTGDTGELFF. CDR3 coding DNA: TGTGCCATCATCGCCGGGACAGGGGACACCGGGGAGCTGTTTTTT.

This sequence joins TRBV6-6 and TRBJ1-2, with 10 bases that match TRBD1. V lost 6 bases, J lost 8 bases, and 6 bases stayed unmatched. Germline V gene sequence: CDR1 MNHNY, CDR2 SVGAGI (reference sequence). The CDR3 contains 13 residues. In nucleotides, the CDR3 is TGTGCCAGCAGCTGGACAGGGGGTCGGGGCTACACCTTC. The encoded protein is CASSWTGGRGYTF.

For this clone: Within the sample, other DNA sequences also encode this same CDR3. The chain recombines TRBV7-9 with TRBJ2-1; 10 bases fit TRBD1. Germline trimming cut 3 bases from V and 7 bases from J; bases unmatched to any gene: 0. CDR1 and CDR2 (germline): SEHNR, FQNEAQ (reference sequence). This CDR3 region has 13 residues. This chain's CDR3 is CASSLGQGNEQFF. CDR3 nucleotide sequence: TGTGCCAGCAGCTTGGGACAGGGGAATGAGCAGTTCTTC.